This T cell receptor (beta chain) derives from a study of blood T cell repertoires in COVID-19. For the study at large: Some COVID-19 samples were acute and others convalescent; all came from the United States, Italy and Spain.

Original data processing: Counts of nucleated cells, estimated from reference gene primer amplification, were obtained. The repertoire was sequenced with immunoSEQ multiplex PCR; TCRdb's copy has only in-frame clones and lacks some. V, J and clone size reflect that table, while D and trimming were determined from the DNA. The sample consists of approximately 150,000 clones, approximately 88% of them appearing once. The CDR3 consists of 13 residues. Trimming cost V 4 bases and J 2 bases; bases outside gene matches: 1. Germline V gene sequence: CDR1 SNHLY, CDR2 FYNNEI. The sequence was obtained from a woman between 45 and 65 years old with acute or convalescent COVID-19. The sample comprised peripheral blood. The chain recombines TRBV2 with TRBJ1-2; TRBD1 aligns across 7 bases. The DNA of the CDR3 is TGTGCCAGCAGTGCGGGACAGAACTATGGCTACACCTTC. This encodes CASSAGQNYGYTF. The full variable domain, with the rest looked up from reference TRBV2 and TRBJ1-2, is EPEVTQTPSHQVTQMGQEVILRCVPISNHLYFYWYRQILGQKVEFLVSFYNNEISEKSEIFDDQFSVERPDGSNFTLKIRSTKLEDSAMYFCASSAGQNYGYTFGSGTRLTVV.